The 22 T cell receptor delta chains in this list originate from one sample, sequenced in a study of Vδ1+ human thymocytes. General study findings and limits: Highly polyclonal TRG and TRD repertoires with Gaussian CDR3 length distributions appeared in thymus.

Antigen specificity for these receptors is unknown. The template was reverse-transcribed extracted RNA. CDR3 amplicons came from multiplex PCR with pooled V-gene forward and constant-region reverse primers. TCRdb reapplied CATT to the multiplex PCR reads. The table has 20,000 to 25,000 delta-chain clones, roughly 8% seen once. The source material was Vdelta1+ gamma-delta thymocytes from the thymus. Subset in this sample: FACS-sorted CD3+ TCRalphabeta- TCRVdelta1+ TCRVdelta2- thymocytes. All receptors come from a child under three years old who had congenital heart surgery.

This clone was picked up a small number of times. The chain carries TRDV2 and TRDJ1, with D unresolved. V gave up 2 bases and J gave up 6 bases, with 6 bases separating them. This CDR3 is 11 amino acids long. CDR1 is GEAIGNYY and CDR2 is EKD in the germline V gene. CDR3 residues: CACDKEYKLIF. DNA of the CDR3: TGTGCCTGTGACAAAGAATATAAACTCATCTTT.

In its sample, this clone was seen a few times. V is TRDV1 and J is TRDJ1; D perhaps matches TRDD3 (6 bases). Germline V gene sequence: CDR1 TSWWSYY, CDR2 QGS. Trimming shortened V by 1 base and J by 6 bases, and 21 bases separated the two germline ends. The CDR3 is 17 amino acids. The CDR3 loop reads CALGEPAVPGGGHKLIF. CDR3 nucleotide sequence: TGTGCTCTTGGGGAACCCGCGGTCCCCGGTGGGGGCCATAAACTCATCTTT.

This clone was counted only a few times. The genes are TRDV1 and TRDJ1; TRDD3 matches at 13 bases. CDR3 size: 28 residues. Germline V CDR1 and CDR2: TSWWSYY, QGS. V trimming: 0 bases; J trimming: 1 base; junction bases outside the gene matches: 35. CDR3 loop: CALGELRPPLYAACTGGYASRGTDKLIF. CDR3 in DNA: TGTGCTCTTGGGGAACTTCGCCCCCCCCTCTACGCCGCCTGTACTGGGGGATACGCGTCTAGGGGCACCGATAAACTCATCTTT.

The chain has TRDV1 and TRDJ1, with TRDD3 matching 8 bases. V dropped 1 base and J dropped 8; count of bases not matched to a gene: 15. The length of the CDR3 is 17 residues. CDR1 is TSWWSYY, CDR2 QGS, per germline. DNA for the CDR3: TGTGCTCTTGGGGAACCGCGCTTCCCTTGGGGGATGGGGAAACTCATCTTT. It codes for CALGEPRFPWGMGKLIF.

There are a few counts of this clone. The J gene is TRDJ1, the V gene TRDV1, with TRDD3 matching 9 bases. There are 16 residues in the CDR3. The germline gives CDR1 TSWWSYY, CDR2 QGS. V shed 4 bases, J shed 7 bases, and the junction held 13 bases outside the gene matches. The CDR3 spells CALGGYRGILIGKLIF. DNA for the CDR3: TGTGCTCTTGGGGGGTACCGGGGGATACTTATCGGTAAACTCATCTTT.

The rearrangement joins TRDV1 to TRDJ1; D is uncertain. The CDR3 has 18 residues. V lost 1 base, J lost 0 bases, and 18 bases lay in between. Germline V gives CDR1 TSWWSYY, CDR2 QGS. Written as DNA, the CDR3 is TGTGCTCTTGGGGAACGACACGTGATCCCGGGGTACACCGATAAACTCATCTTT. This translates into CALGERHVIPGYTDKLIF.

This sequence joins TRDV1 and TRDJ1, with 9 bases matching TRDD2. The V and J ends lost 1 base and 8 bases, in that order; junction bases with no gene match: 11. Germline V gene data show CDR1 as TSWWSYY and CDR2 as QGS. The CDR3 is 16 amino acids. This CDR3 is CALGEPPLPTTSKLIF. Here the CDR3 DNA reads TGTGCTCTTGGGGAACCGCCCCTTCCTACAACTTCAAAACTCATCTTT.

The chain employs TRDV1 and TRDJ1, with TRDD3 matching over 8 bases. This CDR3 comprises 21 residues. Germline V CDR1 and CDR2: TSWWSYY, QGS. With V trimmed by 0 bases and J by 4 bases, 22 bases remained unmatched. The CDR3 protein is CALGELRRFGPGWGTDDKLIF. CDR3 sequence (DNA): TGTGCTCTTGGGGAACTTAGAAGGTTTGGGCCTGGCTGGGGGACAGACGATAAACTCATCTTT.

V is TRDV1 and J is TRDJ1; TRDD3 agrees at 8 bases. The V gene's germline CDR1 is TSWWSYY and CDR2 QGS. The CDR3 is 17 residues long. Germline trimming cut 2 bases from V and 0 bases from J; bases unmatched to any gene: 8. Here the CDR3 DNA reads TGTGCTCTTGGGGAAGCTGGGGATACACACTACACCGATAAACTCATCTTT. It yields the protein CALGEAGDTHYTDKLIF.

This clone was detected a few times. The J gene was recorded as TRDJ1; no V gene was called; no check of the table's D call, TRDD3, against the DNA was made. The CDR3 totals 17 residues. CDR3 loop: CACDRRTGGPNTDKLIF. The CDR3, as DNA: TGTGCCTGTGACCGCCGTACTGGGGGTCCTAACACCGATAAACTCATCTTT.

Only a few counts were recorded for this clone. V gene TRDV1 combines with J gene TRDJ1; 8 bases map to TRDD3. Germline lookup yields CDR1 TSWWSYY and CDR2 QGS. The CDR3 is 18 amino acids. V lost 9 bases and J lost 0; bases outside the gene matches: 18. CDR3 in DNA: TGTGCTCTGATCCTATGGGACTGGCTGGGGGACCACACCGATAAACTCATCTTT. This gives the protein CALILWDWLGDHTDKLIF.

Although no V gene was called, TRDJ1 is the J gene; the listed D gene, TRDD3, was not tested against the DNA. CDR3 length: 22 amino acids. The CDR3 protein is CALGDPFPSALGDTGGTDKLIF. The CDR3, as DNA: TGTGCTCTTGGGGACCCCTTCCCTTCTGCCCTGGGGGATACTGGGGGGACCGATAAACTCATCTTT.

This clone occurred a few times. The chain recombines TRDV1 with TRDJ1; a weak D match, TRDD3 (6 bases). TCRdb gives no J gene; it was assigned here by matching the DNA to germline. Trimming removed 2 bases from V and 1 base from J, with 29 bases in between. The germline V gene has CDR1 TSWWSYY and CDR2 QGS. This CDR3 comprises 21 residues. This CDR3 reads CALGESVQRSTAGECTDKLIF. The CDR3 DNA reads TGTGCTCTTGGGGAATCGGTACAACGGTCTACGGCGGGGGAGTGCACCGATAAACTCATCTTT.

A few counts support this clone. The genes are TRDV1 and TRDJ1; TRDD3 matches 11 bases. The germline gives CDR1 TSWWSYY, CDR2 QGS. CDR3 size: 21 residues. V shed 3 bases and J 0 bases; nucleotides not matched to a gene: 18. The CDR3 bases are TGTGCTCTTGGGGACTACTTCCCGTACTGGGGGATAAAGGAGGACACCGATAAACTCATCTTT. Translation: CALGDYFPYWGIKEDTDKLIF.

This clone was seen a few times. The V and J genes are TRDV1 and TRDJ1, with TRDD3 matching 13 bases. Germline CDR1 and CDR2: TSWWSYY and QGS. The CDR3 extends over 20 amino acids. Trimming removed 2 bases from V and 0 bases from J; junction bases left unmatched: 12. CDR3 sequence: CALGECGPYWGIRYTDKLIF. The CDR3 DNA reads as TGTGCTCTTGGGGAATGTGGTCCGTACTGGGGGATACGGTACACCGATAAACTCATCTTT.

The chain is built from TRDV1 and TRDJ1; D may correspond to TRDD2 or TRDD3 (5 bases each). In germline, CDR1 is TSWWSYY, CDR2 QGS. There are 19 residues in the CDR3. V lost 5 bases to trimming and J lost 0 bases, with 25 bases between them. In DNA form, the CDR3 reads TGTGCTCTTGGGAACCCCCCTCCTAAGGGGGGGCTTTACACCGATAAACTCATCTTT. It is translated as CALGNPPPKGGLYTDKLIF.

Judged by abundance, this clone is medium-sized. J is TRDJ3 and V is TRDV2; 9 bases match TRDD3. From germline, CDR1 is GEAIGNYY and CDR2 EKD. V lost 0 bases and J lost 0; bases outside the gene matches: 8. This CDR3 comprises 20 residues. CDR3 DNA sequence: TGTGCCTGTGACACCGAGTACTGGGGGACCAGCTCCTGGGACACCCGACAGATGTTTTTC. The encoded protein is CACDTEYWGTSSWDTRQMFF.

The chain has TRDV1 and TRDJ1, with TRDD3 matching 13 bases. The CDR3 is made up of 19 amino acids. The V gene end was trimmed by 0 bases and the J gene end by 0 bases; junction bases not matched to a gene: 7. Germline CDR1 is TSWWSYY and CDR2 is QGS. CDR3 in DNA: TGTGCTCTTGGGGAACTAAGGGAACTGGGGGATACGCACACCGATAAACTCATCTTT. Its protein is CALGELRELGDTHTDKLIF.

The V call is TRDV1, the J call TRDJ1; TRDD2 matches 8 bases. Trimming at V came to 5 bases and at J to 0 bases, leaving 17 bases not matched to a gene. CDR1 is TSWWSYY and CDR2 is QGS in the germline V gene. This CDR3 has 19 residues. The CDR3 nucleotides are TGTGCTCTTGGGTCCCGGAGCTCTTCCTACCCGGTTTACACCGATAAACTCATCTTT. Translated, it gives CALGSRSSSYPVYTDKLIF.

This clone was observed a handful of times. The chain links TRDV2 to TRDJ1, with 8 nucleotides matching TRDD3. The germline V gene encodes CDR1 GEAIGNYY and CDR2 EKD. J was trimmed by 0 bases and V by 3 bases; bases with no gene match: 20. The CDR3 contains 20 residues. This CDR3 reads CACDPAYWGAPRSYTDKLIF. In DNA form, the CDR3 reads TGTGCCTGTGACCCCGCTTACTGGGGGGCCCCACGTTCTTACACCGATAAACTCATCTTT.

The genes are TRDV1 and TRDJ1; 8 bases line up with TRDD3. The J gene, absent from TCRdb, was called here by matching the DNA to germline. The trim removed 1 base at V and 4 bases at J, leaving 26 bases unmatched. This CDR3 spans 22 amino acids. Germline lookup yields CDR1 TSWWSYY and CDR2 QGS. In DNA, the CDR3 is TGTGCTCTTGGGGAACCCCTCGTCCCACCTTCGTACTGGGGGCTCTGCATCGATAAACTCATCTTT. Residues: CALGEPLVPPSYWGLCIDKLIF.

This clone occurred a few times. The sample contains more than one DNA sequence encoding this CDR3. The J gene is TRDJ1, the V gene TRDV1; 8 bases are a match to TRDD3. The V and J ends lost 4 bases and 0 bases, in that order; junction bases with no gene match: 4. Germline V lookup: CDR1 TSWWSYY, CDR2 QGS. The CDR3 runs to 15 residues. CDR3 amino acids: CALGVLWGNTDKLIF. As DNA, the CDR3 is TGTGCTCTTGGGGTACTCTGGGGGAACACCGATAAACTCATCTTT.